Shown below are 28 T cell receptor beta chains from a single sample sequenced in a study of blood T cell repertoires in COVID-19. TCRdb's copy holds only in-frame clones and misses some; the assay was immunoSEQ multiplex PCR. The table has about 430,000 clones, 85% to 90% seen once. Sequenced material: peripheral blood. Every receptor here comes from a man aged 18 to 29 with COVID-19, enrolled during active disease.

This clone has only one observation. The chain couples TRBV5-1 to TRBJ2-3; 9 nucleotides align to TRBD1. From germline, CDR1 is SGHRS and CDR2 YFSETQ. Losses at the gene ends were 2 bases for V and 6 bases for J; bases not matched to a gene: 7. The CDR3 totals 15 residues. CDR3 sequence (DNA): TGCGCCAGCAGCTTAGGATGGACAGGGGCGGATACGCAGTATTTT. Amino acids: CASSLGWTGADTQYF.

The chain links TRBV5-5 to TRBJ2-3; 7 nucleotides align to TRBD2. The CDR3 loop spans 16 amino acids. Losses at the gene ends were 1 base for V and 0 bases for J; bases not matched to a gene: 5. CDR1 and CDR2 (germline): SGHKS, YYEKEE (reference sequence). The CDR3 coding sequence is TGTGCCAGCAGCTTGAATCCAGCGGGAAGCACAGATACGCAGTATTTT. Its translation is CASSLNPAGSTDTQYF. Looking up the rest from reference TRBV5-5 and TRBJ2-3 gives the full variable domain: DAGVTQSPTHLIKTRGQQVTLRCSPISGHKSVSWYQQVLGQGPQFIFQYYEKEERGRGNFPDRFSARQFPNYSSELNVNALLLGDSALYLCASSLNPAGSTDTQYFGPGTRLTVL.

This chain links TRBV18 with TRBJ1-1, with 8 bases identical to TRBD1. CDR1 and CDR2 from the germline V gene are KGHSH and LQKENI. Trimming at V came to 6 bases and at J to 6 bases, leaving 9 bases not matched to a gene. The CDR3 contains 14 residues. CDR3 amino acids: CASSSGTGIPEAFF. In DNA, the CDR3 is TGTGCCAGCTCGTCCGGGACAGGTATCCCTGAAGCTTTCTTT.

The CDR3: CAWSVNPRLRNEQFF. Written as DNA, the CDR3 is TGTGCCTGGAGTGTAAATCCGAGACTTCGCAATGAGCAGTTCTTC. The chain uses TRBV30 and TRBJ2-1; no reliable D call. V lost 0 bases, J lost 6 bases, and 15 bases lay in between. Germline V lookup: CDR1 GTSNPN, CDR2 SVGIG (reference sequence). CDR3 length equals 15 residues.

V gene TRBV21-1 combines with J gene TRBJ1-4; the table's D gene call, TRBD1, was not cross checked with the DNA. TRBV21-1 is flagged as a pseudogene. The CDR3 runs 15 residues. The chain's CDR3 is CASSVSGTMDEKLFF. CDR3 DNA sequence: TGTGCCAGCAGCGTGTCCGGGACAATGGATGAAAAACTGTTTTTT.

In its sample, this clone was seen a few times. This sequence joins TRBV5-1 and TRBJ1-2, with TRBD1 as a possible D gene (5 bases). V dropped 1 base and J dropped 6 bases, with 13 bases sitting between them. This CDR3 is 14 amino acids long. CDR1 and CDR2 from the germline V gene are SGHRS and YFSETQ. The chain's CDR3 is CASSLPRDEDGYTF. The CDR3 nucleotides read TGCGCCAGCAGCTTGCCCAGGGATGAGGATGGCTACACCTTC. Complete variable domain (other parts from reference TRBV5-1 and TRBJ1-2): KAGVTQTPRYLIKTRGQQVTLSCSPISGHRSVSWYQQTPGQGLQFLFEYFSETQRNKGNFPGRFSGRQFSNSRSEMNVSTLELGDSALYLCASSLPRDEDGYTFGSGTRLTVV.

J is TRBJ2-5 and V is TRBV3-1 (or the pseudogene TRBV3-2); 15 nucleotides line up with TRBD2. The germline CDR1 and CDR2 sequences are LGHDT and YNNKEL (reference sequence). The CDR3 sequence is 18 residues long. Losses at the gene ends were 6 bases for V and 0 bases for J; bases not matched to a gene: 8. This chain's CDR3 is CASRPGLAGGAHQETQYF. The CDR3, as DNA: TGTGCCAGCAGACCAGGACTAGCGGGAGGGGCCCACCAAGAGACCCAGTACTTC.

The chain joins TRBV24-1 to TRBJ1-1; 11 bases map to TRBD1. The CDR3 runs 14 residues. Germline V gene lookup returns CDR1 KGHDR and CDR2 SFDVKD. The V gene end was trimmed by 4 bases and the J gene end by 5 bases; junction bases not matched to a gene: 2. CDR3 residues: CATSEGTGGTEAFF. The DNA of the CDR3 is TGTGCCACCAGTGAGGGGACAGGGGGGACTGAAGCTTTCTTT.

Written as DNA, the CDR3 is TGTGCCAGCAGTTACCCCAAGACTAGCGCAAACAATGAGCAGTTCTTC. Protein: CASSYPKTSANNEQFF. The rearrangement uses TRBV2 and TRBJ2-1, with 8 bases that match TRBD2. This CDR3 region has 16 residues. Germline CDR1 reads SNHLY; CDR2 reads FYNNEI. The junction had 11 bases not matched to a gene; V was cut back by 5 bases and J by 5 bases.

In the case of this clone: The same CDR3 arises from other DNA sequences in this sample as well. V usage is TRBV11-2 and J usage is TRBJ2-5; unclear D gene. CDR3 length: 12 residues. Trimming shortened V by 0 bases and J by 4 bases, and 3 bases separated the two germline ends. Germline CDR1 is SGHAT and CDR2 is FQNNGV. The CDR3 reads CASSLDGETQYF. The CDR3 DNA is TGTGCCAGCAGCTTAGACGGAGAGACCCAGTACTTC.

The rearrangement joins TRBV11-2 to TRBJ1-1; perhaps TRBD1 as D (6 bases). Germline V lookup: CDR1 SGHAT, CDR2 FQNNGV. V was trimmed by 2 bases and J by 4 bases, leaving 14 bases between them. The CDR3 loop spans 15 amino acids. The CDR3 sequence is CASSLQGPGITEAFF. CDR3 sequence (DNA): TGTGCCAGCAGCTTACAGGGGCCAGGGATCACTGAAGCTTTCTTT.

The V call is TRBV6-5, the J call TRBJ1-2; D not certain. Germline values: CDR1 MNHEY, CDR2 SVGAGI. Trimming left V 3 bases short and J 8 bases short, with 16 bases between. The CDR3 totals 14 residues. The CDR3 bases are TGTGCCAGCAGTTATGGGGTAGAAGGCGGGGGCTACACCTTC. This gives the protein CASSYGVEGGGYTF.

J is TRBJ1-1 and V is TRBV19; D not certain. Germline CDR1 reads LNHDA; CDR2 reads SQIVND (reference sequence). The CDR3 extends over 14 amino acids. V was clipped by 4 bases and J by 2 bases, with 11 bases between them. CDR3 protein: CASSRRGGNTEAFF. CDR3 coding DNA: TGTGCCAGTAGTAGGCGGGGAGGTAACACTGAAGCTTTCTTT. Full variable domain (remainder filled in from reference TRBV19 and TRBJ1-1): DGGITQSPKYLFRKEGQNVTLSCEQNLNHDAMYWYRQDPGQGLRLIYYSQIVNDFQKGDIAEGYSVSREKKESFPLTVTSAQKNPTAFYLCASSRRGGNTEAFFGQGTRLTVV.

This rearrangement joins TRBV27 to TRBJ2-1, with D unclear. CDR1 and CDR2 (germline): MNHEY, SMNVEV (reference sequence). This CDR3 is 13 amino acids long. V was clipped by 8 bases and J by 5 bases, with 13 bases between them. CDR3 sequence (DNA): TGTGCCAGCGGGTGGGCCTTAAACAATGAGCAGTTCTTC. The encoded protein is CASGWALNNEQFF.

The V gene is TRBV2, the J gene TRBJ2-1; weak D call: TRBD1 (5 bases). Germline V CDR1 and CDR2: SNHLY, FYNNEI. V was cut by 6 bases and J by 6 bases, with 9 bases left in between. The length of the CDR3 is 12 residues. The CDR3 loop is CASRSQGNEQFF. In DNA, the CDR3 is TGTGCCAGCAGGAGCCAGGGCAATGAGCAGTTCTTC.

The CDR3 bases are TGTGCCAGTAGTATCGGTGCTGGAGGAGATACGCAGTATTTT. Amino acids: CASSIGAGGDTQYF. V gene TRBV19 combines with J gene TRBJ2-3; maybe TRBD2 (5 bases). V was clipped by 3 bases and J by 5 bases, with 12 bases between them. Germline V gene lookup returns CDR1 LNHDA and CDR2 SQIVND (reference sequence). The CDR3 is 14 residues long.

The V gene is TRBV25-1, the J gene TRBJ2-7; TRBD1 matches 9 bases. With 1 base clipped from V and 3 bases from J, the junction kept 4 bases outside the gene matches. This CDR3 is built from 15 residues. The germline V gene encodes CDR1 MGHDK and CDR2 SYGVNS. CDR3 amino acids: CASSEFGQGYYEQYF. CDR3 nucleotide sequence: TGTGCCAGCAGTGAATTCGGACAGGGGTACTACGAGCAGTACTTC.

The rearrangement uses TRBV5-1 and TRBJ1-2, with TRBD1 identical over 9 bases. This CDR3 is built from 14 residues. Germline V lookup: CDR1 SGHRS, CDR2 YFSETQ. Trimming removed 4 bases from V and 6 bases from J; junction bases left unmatched: 7. Written as DNA, the CDR3 is TGCGCCAGCAGCATAACACAGGGGGCCCATGGCTACACCTTC. Amino acids: CASSITQGAHGYTF.

The DNA for the CDR3 is TGTGCCAGCAGTGTAAGGGGGCGATGGGACGAGCAGTACTTC. It codes for CASSVRGRWDEQYF. The genes are TRBV2 and TRBJ2-7; 7 bases map to TRBD1. CDR3 length: 14 residues. Germline V lookup: CDR1 SNHLY, CDR2 FYNNEI. Trimming cost V 4 bases and J 5 bases; bases outside gene matches: 8.

About this clone: Other nucleotide sequences in the sample specify the same CDR3. The chain employs TRBV20-1 and TRBJ1-2, with D possibly matching TRBD1 (5 bases). The V and J ends lost 1 base and 6 bases respectively, with 6 bases between them. Per germline, CDR1 DFQATT and CDR2 SNEGSKA (reference sequence). This CDR3 contains 11 residues. CDR3 amino acids: CSARGQHGYTF. The CDR3 DNA sequence: TGCAGTGCTAGAGGACAGCATGGCTACACCTTC.

The genes are TRBV19 and TRBJ1-4, with unresolved D. This CDR3 spans 14 amino acids. Trimming removed 1 base at V and 7 bases at J, with 10 bases between. CDR1 LNHDA and CDR2 SQIVND come from the germline V gene (reference sequence). Here the CDR3 reads CASSIGGRPEKLFF. CDR3 nucleotides: TGTGCCAGTAGTATAGGAGGCCGCCCTGAAAAACTGTTTTTT.

The gene calls are TRBV13 and TRBJ2-2; tentative D call: TRBD2 (7 bases). Deletions cut 2 bases from V and 4 bases from J, with 11 bases between. CDR3 length: 15 amino acids. Per germline, CDR1 PRHDT and CDR2 FYEKMQ (reference sequence). The CDR3 DNA reads as TGTGCCAGCAGCTTAAGGGGAGGGGGCACCGGGGAGCTGTTTTTT. Protein product: CASSLRGGGTGELFF.

As to this clone: Mismatch with germline at one junction end may stem from a read error. The chain's CDR3 is CASSLDLSRPPDF. The CDR3 DNA follows: TGTGCCAGCAGCTTAGATCTTTCTAGACCGCCGGACTTC. The chain recombines TRBV11-2 with TRBJ1-2; unclear D gene. Per the germline V gene, CDR1 is SGHAT and CDR2 is FQNNGV. The CDR3 is made up of 13 amino acids.

This clone showed up just a few times. The rearrangement joins TRBV7-9 to TRBJ1-1, with a possible D match to TRBD1 (6 bases). V shed 11 bases and J shed 4 bases, with 14 bases lying between them. This CDR3 is built from 12 residues. Germline lookup yields CDR1 SEHNR and CDR2 FQNEAQ (reference sequence). CDR3 sequence reads: CASGQRTTEAFF. CDR3 DNA: TGTGCCTCCGGACAGCGGACCACTGAAGCTTTCTTT.

V usage is TRBV7-9 and J usage is TRBJ1-4; D not resolved. The germline V gene encodes CDR1 SEHNR and CDR2 FQNEAQ (reference sequence). The CDR3 loop spans 15 amino acids. V was trimmed by 7 bases and J by 0 bases, leaving 12 bases between them. Written as DNA, the CDR3 is TGTGCCAGCAAGGATATTGGAGCAACTAATGAAAAACTGTTTTTT. The encoded protein is CASKDIGATNEKLFF.

The chain joins TRBV3-1 (or the pseudogene TRBV3-2) to TRBJ1-1; D not resolved. V lost 0 bases to trimming and J lost 9 bases, with 11 bases between them. The CDR3 extends over 13 amino acids. Germline assignment: CDR1 LGHDT and CDR2 YNNKEL (reference sequence). The CDR3, as DNA: TGTGCCAGCAGCCAAGAAGGAATCAGGAAAGCTTTCTTT. It encodes CASSQEGIRKAFF.

The V call is TRBV13, the J call TRBJ1-1; 7 bases map to TRBD1. CDR1 is PRHDT and CDR2 is FYEKMQ in the germline V gene (reference sequence). Trimming at V came to 2 bases and at J to 0 bases, leaving 6 bases not matched to a gene. CDR3 length: 16 residues. The CDR3 DNA follows: TGTGCCAGCAGCTTAATCCAGGACAGGATGAACACTGAAGCTTTCTTT. It encodes CASSLIQDRMNTEAFF.

The J gene is TRBJ1-1, the V gene TRBV3-1 (or the pseudogene TRBV3-2); perhaps TRBD1 as D (6 bases). V gave up 6 bases and J gave up 4 bases, with 12 bases separating them. The CDR3 covers 13 residues. In germline, CDR1 is LGHDT, CDR2 YNNKEL (reference sequence). CDR3 loop: CASRDSYFTEAFF. In DNA, the CDR3 is TGTGCCAGCAGGGACAGTTATTTCACTGAAGCTTTCTTT.